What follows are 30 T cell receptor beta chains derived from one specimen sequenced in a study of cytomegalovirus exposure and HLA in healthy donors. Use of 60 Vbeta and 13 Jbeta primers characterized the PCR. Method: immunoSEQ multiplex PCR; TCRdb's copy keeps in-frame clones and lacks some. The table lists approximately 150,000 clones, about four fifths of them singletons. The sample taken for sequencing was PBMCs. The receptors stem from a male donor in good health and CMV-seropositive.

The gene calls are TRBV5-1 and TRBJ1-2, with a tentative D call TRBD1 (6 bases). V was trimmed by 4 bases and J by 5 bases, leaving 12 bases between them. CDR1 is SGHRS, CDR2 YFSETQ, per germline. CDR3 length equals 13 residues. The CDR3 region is CASSLTGTYGYTF. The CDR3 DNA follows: TGCGCCAGCAGCCTTACAGGGACGTATGGCTACACCTTC.

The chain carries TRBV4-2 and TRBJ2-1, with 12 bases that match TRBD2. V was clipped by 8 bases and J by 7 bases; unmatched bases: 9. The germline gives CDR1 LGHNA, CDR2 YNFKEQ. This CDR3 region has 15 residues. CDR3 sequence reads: CASVASGGESNEQFF. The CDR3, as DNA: TGTGCCAGCGTCGCTAGCGGGGGGGAATCAAATGAGCAGTTCTTC.

CDR3 nucleotides: TGTGCCAGCAGCTCATTTAGCGGGGGGGCAACAGATACGCAGTATTTT. It encodes CASSSFSGGATDTQYF. The chain couples TRBV5-6 to TRBJ2-3; 11 positions match TRBD2. V lost 3 bases, J lost 3 bases, and 6 bases stayed unmatched. The CDR3 has 16 residues. The germline gives CDR1 SGHDT, CDR2 YYEEEE.

CDR3 DNA sequence: TGCGCCAGCAGCCAAGTGGAGGGGAATGAAAAACTGTTTTTT. Translated: CASSQVEGNEKLFF. This rearrangement joins TRBV4-1 to TRBJ1-4, with a tentative D call TRBD1 (5 bases). Between the trimmed V and J ends, which lost 1 base and 5 bases, there was a span of 8 bases. This CDR3 has 14 residues. Germline loops: CDR1 MGHRA, CDR2 YSYEKL.

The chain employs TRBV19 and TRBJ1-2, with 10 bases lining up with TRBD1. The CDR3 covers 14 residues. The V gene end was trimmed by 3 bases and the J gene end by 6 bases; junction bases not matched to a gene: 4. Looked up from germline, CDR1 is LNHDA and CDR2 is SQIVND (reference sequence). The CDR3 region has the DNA TGTGCCAGTAGTATGGGGGACAGGGGAGATGGCTACACCTTC. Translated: CASSMGDRGDGYTF.

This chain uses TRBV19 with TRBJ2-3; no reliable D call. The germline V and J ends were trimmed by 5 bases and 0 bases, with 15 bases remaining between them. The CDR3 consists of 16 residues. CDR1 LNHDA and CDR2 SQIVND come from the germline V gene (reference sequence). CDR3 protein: CASSPRVASSTDTQYF. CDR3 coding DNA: TGTGCCAGTAGTCCCCGGGTGGCGTCTAGCACAGATACGCAGTATTTT.

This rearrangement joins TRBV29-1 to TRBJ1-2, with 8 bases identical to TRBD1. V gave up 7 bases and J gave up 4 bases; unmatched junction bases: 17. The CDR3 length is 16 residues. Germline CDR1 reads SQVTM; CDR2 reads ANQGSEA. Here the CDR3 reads CSAPRQGSERGYGYTF. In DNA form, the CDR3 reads TGCAGCGCCCCGAGACAGGGGTCGGAACGGGGCTATGGCTACACCTTC.

CDR3 residues: CASSPGLAGGRKTYNEQFF. The DNA of the CDR3 is TGCGCCAGCTCTCCGGGACTAGCGGGGGGACGTAAGACCTACAATGAGCAGTTCTTC. The chain is built from TRBV4-1 and TRBJ2-1; TRBD2 aligns across 15 bases. The ends lost 8 bases at V and 2 bases at J; junction bases unmatched: 13. Germline V gives CDR1 MGHRA, CDR2 YSYEKL. The CDR3 contains 19 residues.

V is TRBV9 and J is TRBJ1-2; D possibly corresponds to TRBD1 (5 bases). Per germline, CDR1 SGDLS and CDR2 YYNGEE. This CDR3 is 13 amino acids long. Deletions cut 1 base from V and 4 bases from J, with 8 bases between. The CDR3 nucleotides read TGTGCCAGCAGCGTAACAGGCCGCTATGGCTACACCTTC. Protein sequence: CASSVTGRYGYTF. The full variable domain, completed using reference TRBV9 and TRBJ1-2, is DSGVTQTPKHLITATGQRVTLRCSPRSGDLSVYWYQQSLDQGLQFLIQYYNGEERAKGNILERFSAQQFPDLHSELNLSSLELGDSALYFCASSVTGRYGYTFGSGTRLTVV.

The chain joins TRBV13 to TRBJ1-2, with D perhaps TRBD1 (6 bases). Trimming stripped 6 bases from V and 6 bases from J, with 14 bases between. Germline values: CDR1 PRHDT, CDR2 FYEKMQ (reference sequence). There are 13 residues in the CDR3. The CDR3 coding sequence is TGTGCCAGCAGACTAGGGGGGGCCCATGGCTACACCTTC. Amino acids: CASRLGGAHGYTF.

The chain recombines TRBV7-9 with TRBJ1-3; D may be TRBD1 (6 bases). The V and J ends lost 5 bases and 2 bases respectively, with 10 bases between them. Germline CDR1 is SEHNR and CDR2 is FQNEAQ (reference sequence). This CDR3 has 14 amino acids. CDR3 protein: CASSTGQPGNTIYF. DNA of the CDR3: TGTGCCAGCAGCACCGGACAGCCTGGAAACACCATATATTTT.

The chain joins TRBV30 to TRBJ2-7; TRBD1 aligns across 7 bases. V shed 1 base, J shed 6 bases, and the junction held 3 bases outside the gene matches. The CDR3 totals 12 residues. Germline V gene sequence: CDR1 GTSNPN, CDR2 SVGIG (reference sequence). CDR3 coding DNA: TGTGCCTGGAGTGGCTACAGGGGCGAGCAGTACTTC. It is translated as CAWSGYRGEQYF.

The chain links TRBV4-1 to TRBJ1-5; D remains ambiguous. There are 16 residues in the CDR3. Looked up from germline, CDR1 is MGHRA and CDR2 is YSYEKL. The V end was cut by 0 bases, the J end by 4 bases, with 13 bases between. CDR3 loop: CASSQDPQWRNQPQHF. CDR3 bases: TGCGCCAGCAGCCAAGATCCTCAGTGGCGGAATCAGCCCCAGCATTTT.

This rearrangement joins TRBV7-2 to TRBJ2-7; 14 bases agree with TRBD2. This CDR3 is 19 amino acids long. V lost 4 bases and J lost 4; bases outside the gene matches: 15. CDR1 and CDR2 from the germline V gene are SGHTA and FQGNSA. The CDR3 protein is CASSSTQYPTSGGAYEQYF. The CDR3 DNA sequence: TGTGCCAGCAGCTCAACGCAATACCCGACTAGCGGGGGGGCGTACGAGCAGTACTTC.

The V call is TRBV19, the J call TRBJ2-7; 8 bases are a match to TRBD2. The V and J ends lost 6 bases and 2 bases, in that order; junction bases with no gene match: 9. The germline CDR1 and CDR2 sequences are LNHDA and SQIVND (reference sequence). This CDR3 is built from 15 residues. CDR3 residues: CASSRRGGTTYEQYF. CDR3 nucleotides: TGTGCCAGTAGCCGACGGGGGGGAACAACCTACGAGCAGTACTTC.

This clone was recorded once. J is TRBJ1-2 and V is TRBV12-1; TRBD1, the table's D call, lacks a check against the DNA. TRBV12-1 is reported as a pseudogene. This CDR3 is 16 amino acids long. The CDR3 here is CASSFEGPTGNYGYTF. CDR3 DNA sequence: TGTGCCAGCAGCTTTGAAGGTCCCACAGGCAACTATGGCTACACCTTC.

The CDR3 DNA reads as TGTGCCAGCAGCAAACGGGACAGGGACGGGGGCTATGGCTACACCTTC. Translation gives CASSKRDRDGGYGYTF. The chain couples TRBV2 to TRBJ1-2; 9 positions match TRBD1. Trimming took 6 bases from V and 4 from J; bases not matched to a gene: 12. CDR1 is SNHLY, CDR2 FYNNEI, per germline. This CDR3 spans 16 amino acids.

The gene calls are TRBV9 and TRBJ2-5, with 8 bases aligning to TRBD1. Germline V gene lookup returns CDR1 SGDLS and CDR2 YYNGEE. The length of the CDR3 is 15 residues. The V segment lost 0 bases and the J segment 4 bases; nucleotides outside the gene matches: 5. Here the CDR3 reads CASSVASGGGETQYF. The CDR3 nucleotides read TGTGCCAGCAGCGTAGCCTCAGGGGGCGGAGAGACCCAGTACTTC.

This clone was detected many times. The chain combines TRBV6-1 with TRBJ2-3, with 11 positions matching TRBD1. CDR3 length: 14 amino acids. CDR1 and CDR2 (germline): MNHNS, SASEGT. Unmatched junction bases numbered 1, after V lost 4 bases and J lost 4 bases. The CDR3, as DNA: TGTGCCAGCAGTGGGACAGGGGGCGCAGATACGCAGTATTTT. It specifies CASSGTGGADTQYF.

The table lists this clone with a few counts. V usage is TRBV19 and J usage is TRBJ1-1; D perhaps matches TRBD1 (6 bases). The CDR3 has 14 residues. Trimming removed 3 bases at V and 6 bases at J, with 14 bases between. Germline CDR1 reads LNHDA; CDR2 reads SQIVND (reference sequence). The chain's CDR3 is CASSIPQGHSEAFF. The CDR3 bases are TGTGCCAGTAGTATCCCACAGGGACACTCTGAAGCTTTCTTT.

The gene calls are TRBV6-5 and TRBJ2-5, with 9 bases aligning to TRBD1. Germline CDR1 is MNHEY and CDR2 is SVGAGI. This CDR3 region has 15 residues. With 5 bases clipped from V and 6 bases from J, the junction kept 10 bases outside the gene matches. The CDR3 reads CASSSRGTGQQTQYF. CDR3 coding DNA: TGTGCCAGCAGTAGTCGTGGGACAGGGCAGCAGACCCAGTACTTC.

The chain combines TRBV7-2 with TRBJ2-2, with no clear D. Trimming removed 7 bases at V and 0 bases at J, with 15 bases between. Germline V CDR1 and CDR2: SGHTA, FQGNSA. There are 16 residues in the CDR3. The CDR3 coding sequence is TGTGCCAGCACCCCTGGCCCAATCACGAACACCGGGGAGCTGTTTTTT. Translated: CASTPGPITNTGELFF. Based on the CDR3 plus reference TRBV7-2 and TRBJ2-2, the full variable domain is GAGVSQSPSNKVTEKGKDVELRCDPISGHTALYWYRQSLGQGLEFLIYFQGNSAPDKSGLPSDRFSAERTGGSVSTLTIQRTQQEDSAVYLCASTPGPITNTGELFFGEGSRLTVL.

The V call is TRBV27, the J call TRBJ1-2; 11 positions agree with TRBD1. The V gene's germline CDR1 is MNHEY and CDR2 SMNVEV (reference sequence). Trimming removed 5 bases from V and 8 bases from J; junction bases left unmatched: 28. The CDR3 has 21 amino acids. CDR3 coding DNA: TGTGCCAGCAGTCCCTACGGACAGGGGGCGCTTGGGGAATATGCCGGTGGGGGCTACACCTTC. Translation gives CASSPYGQGALGEYAGGGYTF.

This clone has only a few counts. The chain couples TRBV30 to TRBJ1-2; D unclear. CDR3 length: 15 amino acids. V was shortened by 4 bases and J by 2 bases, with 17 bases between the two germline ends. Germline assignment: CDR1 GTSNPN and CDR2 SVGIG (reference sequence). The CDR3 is CAWTPETGGNYGYTF. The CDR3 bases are TGTGCCTGGACACCCGAGACGGGTGGCAACTATGGCTACACCTTC.

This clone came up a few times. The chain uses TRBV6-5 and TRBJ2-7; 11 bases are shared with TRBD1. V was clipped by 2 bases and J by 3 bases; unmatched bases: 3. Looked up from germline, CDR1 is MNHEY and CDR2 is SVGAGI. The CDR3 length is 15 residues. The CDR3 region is CASSYMDRGLYEQYF. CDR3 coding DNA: TGTGCCAGCAGTTACATGGACAGGGGGCTCTACGAGCAGTACTTC.

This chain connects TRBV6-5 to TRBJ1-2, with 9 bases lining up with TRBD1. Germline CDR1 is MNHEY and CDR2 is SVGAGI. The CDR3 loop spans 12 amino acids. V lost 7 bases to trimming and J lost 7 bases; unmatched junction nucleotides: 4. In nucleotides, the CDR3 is TGTGCCAGCATAACAGGGGGCCCTGGCTACACCTTC. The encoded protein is CASITGGPGYTF.

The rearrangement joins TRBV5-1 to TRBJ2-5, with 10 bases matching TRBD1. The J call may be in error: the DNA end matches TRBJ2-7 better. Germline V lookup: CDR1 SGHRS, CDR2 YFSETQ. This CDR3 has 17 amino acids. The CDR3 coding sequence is TGCGCCAGCAGCCTGGGATCCGGGACAGGGGCTCCCTACGAGCAGTACTTC. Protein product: CASSLGSGTGAPYEQYF.

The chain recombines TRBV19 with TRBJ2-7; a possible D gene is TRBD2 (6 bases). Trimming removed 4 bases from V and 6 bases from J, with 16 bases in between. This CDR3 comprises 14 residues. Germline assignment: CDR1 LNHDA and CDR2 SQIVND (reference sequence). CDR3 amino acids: CASSTTAWDSEQYF. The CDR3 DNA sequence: TGTGCCAGTAGTACCACTGCGTGGGACTCCGAGCAGTACTTC.

The CDR3 region is CASSQLTGNTIYF. The CDR3 coding sequence is TGCGCCAGCAGCCAACTTACTGGAAACACCATATATTTT. The chain couples TRBV4-1 to TRBJ1-3; D gene ambiguous. Germline-derived CDR1 and CDR2 are MGHRA and YSYEKL. V was pared by 2 bases and J by 2 bases, with 4 bases between. The CDR3 extends over 13 amino acids.

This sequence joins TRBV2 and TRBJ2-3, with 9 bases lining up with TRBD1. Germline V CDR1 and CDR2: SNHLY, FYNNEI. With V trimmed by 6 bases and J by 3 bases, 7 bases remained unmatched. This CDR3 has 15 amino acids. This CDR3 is CASRAGTGYTDTQYF. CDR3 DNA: TGTGCCAGCAGAGCCGGGACAGGGTATACAGATACGCAGTATTTT.